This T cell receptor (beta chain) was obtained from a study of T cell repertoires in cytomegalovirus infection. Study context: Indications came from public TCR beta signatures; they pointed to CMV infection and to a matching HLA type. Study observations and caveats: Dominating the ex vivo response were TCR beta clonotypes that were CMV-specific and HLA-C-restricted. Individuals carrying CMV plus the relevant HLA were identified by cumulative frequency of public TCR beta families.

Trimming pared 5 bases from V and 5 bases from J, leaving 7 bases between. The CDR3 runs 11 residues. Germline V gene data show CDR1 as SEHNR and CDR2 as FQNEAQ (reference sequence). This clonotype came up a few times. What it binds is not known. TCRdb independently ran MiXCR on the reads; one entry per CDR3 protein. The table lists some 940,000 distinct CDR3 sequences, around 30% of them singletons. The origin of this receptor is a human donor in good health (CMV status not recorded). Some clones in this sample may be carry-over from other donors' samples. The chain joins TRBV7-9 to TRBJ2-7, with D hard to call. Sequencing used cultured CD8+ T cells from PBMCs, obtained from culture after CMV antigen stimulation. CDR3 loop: CASSPPDEQYF. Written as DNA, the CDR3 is TGTGCCAGCAGCCCCCCGGACGAGCAGTACTTC. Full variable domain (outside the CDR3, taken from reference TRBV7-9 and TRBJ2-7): DTGVSQNPRHKITKRGQNVTFRCDPISEHNRLYWYRQTLGQGPEFLTYFQNEAQLEKSRLLSDRFSAERPKGSFSTLEIQRTEQGDSAMYLCASSPPDEQYFGPGTRLTVT.